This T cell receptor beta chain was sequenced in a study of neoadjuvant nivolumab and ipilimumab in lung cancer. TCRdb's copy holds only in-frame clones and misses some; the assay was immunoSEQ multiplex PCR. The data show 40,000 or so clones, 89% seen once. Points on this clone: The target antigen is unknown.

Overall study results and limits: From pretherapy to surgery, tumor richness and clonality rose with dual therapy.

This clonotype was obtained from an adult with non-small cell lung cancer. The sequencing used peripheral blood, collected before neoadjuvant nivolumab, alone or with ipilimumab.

The CDR3 spells CAWGTGGSYEQYF. CDR3 nucleotides: TGTGCCTGGGGGACAGGGGGATCCTACGAGCAGTACTTC. This chain connects TRBV30 to TRBJ2-7; 11 positions agree with TRBD1. Trimming at V came to 5 bases and at J to 1 base, leaving 1 base not matched to a gene. Per germline, CDR1 GTSNPN and CDR2 SVGIG (reference sequence). The CDR3 loop spans 13 amino acids.